The T cell receptor (beta chain) under discussion was sequenced for a study of blood T cell repertoires in COVID-19. Germline values: CDR1 SNHLY, CDR2 FYNNEI. Trimming pared 2 bases from V and 9 bases from J, leaving 10 bases between. The length of the CDR3 is 12 residues. This clone was seen at least ten times. The table came from immunoSEQ multiplex PCR; TCRdb's copy has only in-frame clones and leaves some out. The table includes roughly 220,000 clones, over 75% detected once. The gene calls are TRBV2 and TRBJ1-2; a possible D gene is TRBD1 (5 bases). The receptor's source is a woman between 18 and 29 years old in a cohort exposed to, infected with or recovered from COVID-19 (not recorded which). The sample comprised PBMCs or T cells enriched from blood (not recorded which). This CDR3 is CASSELGGSYTF. The CDR3 DNA sequence: TGTGCCAGCAGTGAACTGGGGGGTAGCTACACCTTC.